The 23 T cell receptor beta chains in this list originate from one sample, sequenced in a study of cytomegalovirus exposure and HLA in healthy donors. PCR involved 60 Vbeta and 13 Jbeta primers. Using immunoSEQ multiplex PCR, the repertoire was profiled, and TCRdb retains in-frame clones only, with some absent. The repertoire consists of over 150,000 clones, with around 86% occurring once and the leading ten covering around 1.5%. Sequenced material: PBMCs. The receptors stem from a man between 45 and 60 years old in good health and CMV-seronegative.

The V and J genes are TRBV6-1 and TRBJ1-2; 8 bases are shared with TRBD1. The CDR3 runs to 12 residues. Germline V gene data show CDR1 as MNHNS and CDR2 as SASEGT. V dropped 7 bases and J dropped 6; count of bases not matched to a gene: 4. The CDR3 DNA reads as TGTGCCAGCACCAGGGGGCCTCATGGCTACACCTTC. Protein product: CASTRGPHGYTF.

The gene calls are TRBV7-8 and TRBJ2-5; the D gene is possibly TRBD1 (6 bases). Trimming shortened V by 3 bases and J by 4 bases, and 12 bases separated the two germline ends. CDR1 and CDR2 from the germline V gene are SGHVS and FQNEAQ. The CDR3 is 14 amino acids. This chain's CDR3 is CASSFDGGLETQYF. CDR3 DNA: TGTGCCAGCAGCTTTGATGGGGGCTTAGAGACCCAGTACTTC.

V and J are TRBV7-2 and TRBJ2-3; a weak D match, TRBD2 (5 bases). The CDR3 runs 16 residues. The ends were cut back, 6 bases at V and 0 bases at J, with 16 bases in the middle. From germline, CDR1 is SGHTA and CDR2 FQGNSA. The CDR3 loop reads CASRRARQSSTDTQYF. CDR3 nucleotide sequence: TGTGCCAGCAGGAGGGCTAGGCAGTCGAGCACAGATACGCAGTATTTT.

There are a few counts of this clone. No DNA is shown, since the ends of the CDR3 on it are uncertain; the CDR3 is the one TCRdb lists. The CDR3 loop reads CASSYLSGQGLWPQHF. This chain uses TRBV6-5 with TRBJ1-5; no check of the table's D call, TRBD1, against the DNA was made. From its first to its last residue, the CDR3 has 16 amino acids. CDR1 MNHEY and CDR2 SVGAGI come from the germline V gene.

This chain uses TRBV28 with TRBJ2-7; D unresolved. The V end lost 3 bases, the J end lost 0 bases, and 6 bases lay between the germline ends. The CDR3 extends over 13 amino acids. Germline V gene data show CDR1 as MDHEN and CDR2 as SYDVKM. The CDR3 loop is CASSLRLSYEQYF. The DNA for the CDR3 is TGTGCCAGCAGTTTGCGGCTCTCCTACGAGCAGTACTTC.

The J gene is TRBJ2-1, the V gene TRBV28; D may be TRBD2 (6 bases). V lost 6 bases and J 2 bases, leaving 17 bases between the germline ends. CDR3 length: 16 amino acids. Germline CDR1 and CDR2: MDHEN and SYDVKM. Written as DNA, the CDR3 is TGTGCCAGCAGGTCCCCTTTCGGGAGCCCCTACAATGAGCAGTTCTTC. Amino acid sequence: CASRSPFGSPYNEQFF.

The chain is built from TRBV28 and TRBJ2-7; 11 bases are shared with TRBD2. V lost 5 bases and J lost 4; bases outside the gene matches: 4. Per the germline V gene, CDR1 is MDHEN and CDR2 is SYDVKM. This CDR3 spans 14 amino acids. CDR3 nucleotide sequence: TGTGCCAGCAGTCCGGGACTAGCGGTTTACGAGCAGTACTTC. Translation gives CASSPGLAVYEQYF.

The rearrangement links TRBV9 to TRBJ1-4; 8 nucleotides match TRBD1. This CDR3 has 15 amino acids. Trimming cost V 4 bases and J 3 bases; bases outside gene matches: 5. Germline V gene lookup returns CDR1 SGDLS and CDR2 YYNGEE. CDR3 protein: CASSPQGAANEKLFF. The CDR3, as DNA: TGTGCCAGCAGCCCTCAGGGGGCCGCTAATGAAAAACTGTTTTTT.

CDR3 sequence: CASSLDRAGSGYTF. The CDR3 coding sequence is TGTGCCAGCAGCTTGGACAGGGCAGGGTCTGGCTACACCTTC. The chain joins TRBV5-4 to TRBJ1-2; weak D call: TRBD1 (6 bases). CDR3 size: 14 residues. Germline V gene lookup returns CDR1 SGHNT and CDR2 YYREEE (reference sequence). The V end was cut by 0 bases, the J end by 7 bases, with 13 bases between.

This chain joins TRBV2 and TRBJ2-2; D might be TRBD2 (6 bases). The V end lost 6 bases, the J end lost 3 bases, and 17 bases lay between the germline ends. The CDR3 is made up of 16 amino acids. Germline CDR1 SNHLY, CDR2 FYNNEI. Here the CDR3 DNA reads TGTGCCAGCAGCCCGGAGGGCCTCTTCCACACCGGGGAGCTGTTTTTT. Its translation: CASSPEGLFHTGELFF.

This clone turned up a few times. The chain employs TRBV4-2 and TRBJ2-7, with 7 nucleotides matching TRBD1. V lost 2 bases to trimming and J lost 5 bases; unmatched junction nucleotides: 9. Germline values: CDR1 LGHNA, CDR2 YNFKEQ. The CDR3 runs to 15 residues. DNA for the CDR3: TGTGCCAGCAGCCAACCCGACAGGGAAACCAACGAGCAGTACTTC. Its translation: CASSQPDRETNEQYF.

The V call is TRBV30, the J call TRBJ1-5; 11 bases are a match to TRBD1. Per the germline V gene, CDR1 is GTSNPN and CDR2 is SVGIG (reference sequence). J gave up 4 bases and V 6 bases, and 8 bases lay outside the gene matches. This CDR3 is built from 15 residues. The CDR3 sequence is CACRDRGKPNQPQHF. CDR3 sequence (DNA): TGTGCCTGTAGGGACAGGGGGAAACCTAATCAGCCCCAGCATTTT.

The chain couples TRBV7-2 to TRBJ2-1; D gene unclear. V was clipped by 7 bases and J by 2 bases, with 9 bases between them. The CDR3 is 13 amino acids. Germline V gene lookup returns CDR1 SGHTA and CDR2 FQGNSA. DNA for the CDR3: TGTGCCAGCACCCCTGGGCCCTACAATGAGCAGTTCTTC. Translation: CASTPGPYNEQFF.

This chain connects TRBV18 to TRBJ2-5; 12 bases fit TRBD2. The better agreement between TRBJ2-7 and the DNA end casts doubt on the J call. The germline gives CDR1 KGHSH, CDR2 LQKENI. The CDR3 consists of 16 residues. The CDR3 DNA sequence: TGTGCCAGCTCAATCTCCGGGACTAGCGGGTCCTACGAGCAGTACTTC. This sequence encodes CASSISGTSGSYEQYF.

V is TRBV11-2 and J is TRBJ2-7; no reliable D call. Trimming shortened V by 1 base and J by 6 bases, and 13 bases separated the two germline ends. Germline values: CDR1 SGHAT, CDR2 FQNNGV. This CDR3 comprises 14 residues. The CDR3 coding sequence is TGTGCCAGCAGCTTAGTGGGCACACCGGCCGAGCAGTACTTC. This sequence encodes CASSLVGTPAEQYF.

This chain links TRBV4-2 with TRBJ2-5; 8 bases are a match to TRBD1. With the DNA end fitting TRBJ2-7 better, the J assignment may be wrong. This CDR3 is built from 14 residues. Germline assignment: CDR1 LGHNA and CDR2 YNFKEQ. CDR3 residues: CASSQGTGRYEQYF. CDR3 DNA: TGTGCCAGCAGCCAAGGGACAGGGCGGTACGAGCAGTACTTC.

The J gene is TRBJ2-3, the V gene TRBV28, with TRBD2 matching 12 bases. V dropped 5 bases and J dropped 2; count of bases not matched to a gene: 5. The germline CDR1 and CDR2 sequences are MDHEN and SYDVKM. This CDR3 is built from 16 residues. The CDR3 nucleotides are TGTGCCAGCAGTGTGACTAGCGGGGGCCTCACAGATACGCAGTATTTT. It translates to CASSVTSGGLTDTQYF.

The V gene is TRBV7-8, the J gene TRBJ1-2, with a tentative D call TRBD1 (6 bases). This CDR3 is 18 amino acids long. Deletions cut 2 bases from V and 6 bases from J, with 25 bases between. Germline assignment: CDR1 SGHVS and CDR2 FQNEAQ. The CDR3 protein is CASSLSRGGGQGIDGYTF. As DNA, the CDR3 is TGTGCCAGCAGCTTATCGAGGGGGGGTGGGCAGGGTATAGATGGCTACACCTTC.

This sequence joins TRBV7-2 and TRBJ2-1; D is perhaps TRBD1 (5 bases). Germline lookup yields CDR1 SGHTA and CDR2 FQGNSA. The length of the CDR3 is 17 residues. Trimming stripped 3 bases from V and 8 bases from J, with 23 bases between. The CDR3 DNA reads as TGTGCCAGCAGCTTCTGGGCCCAGACAGTAAAGAAGGATGAGCAGTTCTTC. Protein: CASSFWAQTVKKDEQFF.

V gene TRBV6-5 combines with J gene TRBJ1-5; D gene ambiguous. V gave up 0 bases and J gave up 0 bases, with 6 bases separating them. Germline CDR1 MNHEY, CDR2 SVGAGI. The length of the CDR3 is 15 residues. The CDR3 loop reads CASSYSAYSNQPQHF. The DNA for the CDR3 is TGTGCCAGCAGTTACTCGGCATATAGCAATCAGCCCCAGCATTTT.

The genes are TRBV7-2 and TRBJ2-3; D is unresolved. V was trimmed by 2 bases and J by 10 bases, leaving 10 bases between them. The length of the CDR3 is 12 residues. Per the germline V gene, CDR1 is SGHTA and CDR2 is FQGNSA. The CDR3 loop reads CASSLRQGPQYF. The CDR3 DNA reads as TGTGCCAGCAGCTTACGACAAGGCCCGCAGTATTTT.

The V gene is TRBV19, the J gene TRBJ2-3; D remains unclear. CDR3 size: 15 residues. V lost 1 base, J lost 1 base, and 9 bases lay in between. The germline V gene encodes CDR1 LNHDA and CDR2 SQIVND (reference sequence). CDR3 sequence reads: CASSIGTPGTDTQYF. CDR3 DNA: TGTGCCAGTAGTATAGGCACCCCGGGCACAGATACGCAGTATTTT.

The sample holds a few counts of this clone. The V gene is TRBV6-1, the J gene TRBJ2-7; D unresolved. CDR1 MNHNS and CDR2 SASEGT come from the germline V gene. The V end lost 6 bases, the J end lost 0 bases, and 9 bases lay between the germline ends. This CDR3 is 13 amino acids long. DNA of the CDR3: TGTGCCAGCAGCCTAGAGTCCTCCTACGAGCAGTACTTC. Translated: CASSLESSYEQYF.